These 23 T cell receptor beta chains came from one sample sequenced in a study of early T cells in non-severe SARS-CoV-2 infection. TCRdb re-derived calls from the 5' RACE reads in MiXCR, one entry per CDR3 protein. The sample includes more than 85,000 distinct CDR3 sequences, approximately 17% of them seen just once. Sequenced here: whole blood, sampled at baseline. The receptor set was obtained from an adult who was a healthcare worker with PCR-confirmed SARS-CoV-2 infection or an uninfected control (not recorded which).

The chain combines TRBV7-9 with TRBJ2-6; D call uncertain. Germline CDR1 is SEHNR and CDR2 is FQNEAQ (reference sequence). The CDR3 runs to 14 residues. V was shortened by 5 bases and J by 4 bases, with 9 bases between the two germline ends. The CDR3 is CASSRPAGANVLTF. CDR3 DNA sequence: TGTGCCAGCAGCCGCCCCGCCGGGGCCAACGTCCTGACTTTC. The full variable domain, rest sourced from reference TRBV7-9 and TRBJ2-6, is DTGVSQNPRHKITKRGQNVTFRCDPISEHNRLYWYRQTLGQGPEFLTYFQNEAQLEKSRLLSDRFSAERPKGSFSTLEIQRTEQGDSAMYLCASSRPAGANVLTFGAGSRLTVL.

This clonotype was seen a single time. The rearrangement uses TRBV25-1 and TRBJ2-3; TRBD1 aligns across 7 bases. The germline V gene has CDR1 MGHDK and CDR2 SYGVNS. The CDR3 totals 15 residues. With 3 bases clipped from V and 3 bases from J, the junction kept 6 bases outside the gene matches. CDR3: CASSDLGGETDTQYF. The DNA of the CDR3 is TGTGCCAGCAGTGACTTAGGGGGCGAGACAGATACGCAGTATTTT.

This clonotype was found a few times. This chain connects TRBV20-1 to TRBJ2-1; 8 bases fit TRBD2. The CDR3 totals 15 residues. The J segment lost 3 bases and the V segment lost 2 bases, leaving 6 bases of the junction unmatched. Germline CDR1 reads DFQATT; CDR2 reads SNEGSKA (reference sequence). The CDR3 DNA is TGCAGTGCTAGATCTGGGCGGGAGGTCTACAATGAGCAGTTCTTC. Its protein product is CSARSGREVYNEQFF.

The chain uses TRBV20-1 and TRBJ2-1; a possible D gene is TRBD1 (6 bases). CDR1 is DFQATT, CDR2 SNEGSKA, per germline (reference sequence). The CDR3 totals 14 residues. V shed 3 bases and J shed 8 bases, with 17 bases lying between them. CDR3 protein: CSASLRGWRDEQFF. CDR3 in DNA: TGCAGTGCTAGTCTGAGGGGGTGGCGGGATGAGCAGTTCTTC.

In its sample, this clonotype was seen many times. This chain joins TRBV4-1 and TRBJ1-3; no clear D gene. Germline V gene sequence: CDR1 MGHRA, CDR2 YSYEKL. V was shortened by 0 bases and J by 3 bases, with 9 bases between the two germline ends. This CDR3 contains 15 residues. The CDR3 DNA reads TGCGCCAGCAGCCAAGATAACGATGGTGGAAACACCATATATTTT. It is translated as CASSQDNDGGNTIYF.

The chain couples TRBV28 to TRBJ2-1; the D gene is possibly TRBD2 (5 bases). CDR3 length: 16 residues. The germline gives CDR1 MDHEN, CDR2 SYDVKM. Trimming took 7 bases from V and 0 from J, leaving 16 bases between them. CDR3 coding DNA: TGTGCCAGCATGGCGGGTGGCTCCAACTCCTACAATGAGCAGTTCTTC. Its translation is CASMAGGSNSYNEQFF.

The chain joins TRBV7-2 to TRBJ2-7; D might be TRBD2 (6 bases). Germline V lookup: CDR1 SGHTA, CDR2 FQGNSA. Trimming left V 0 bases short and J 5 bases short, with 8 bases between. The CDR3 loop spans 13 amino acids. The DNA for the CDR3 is TGTGCCAGCAGCTTAGCGCGGGGTCACGAGCAGTACTTC. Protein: CASSLARGHEQYF.

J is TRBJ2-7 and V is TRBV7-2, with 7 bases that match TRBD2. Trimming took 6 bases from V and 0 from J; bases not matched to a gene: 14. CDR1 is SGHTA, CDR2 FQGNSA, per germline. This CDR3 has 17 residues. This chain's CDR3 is CASRVLGGRAPSYEQYF. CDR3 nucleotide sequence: TGTGCCAGCAGGGTACTGGGAGGGAGGGCCCCCTCCTACGAGCAGTACTTC.

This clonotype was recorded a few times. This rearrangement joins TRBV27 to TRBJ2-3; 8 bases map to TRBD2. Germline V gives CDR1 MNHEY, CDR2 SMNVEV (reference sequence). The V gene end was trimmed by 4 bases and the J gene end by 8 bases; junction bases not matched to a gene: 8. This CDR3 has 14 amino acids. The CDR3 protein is CASSSSGTRGTQYF. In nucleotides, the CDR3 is TGTGCCAGCAGTTCATCCGGGACTAGGGGTACGCAGTATTTT.

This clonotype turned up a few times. The DNA of the CDR3 is TGTGCCAGCAGAAGGGACAGGGGAACCTACAATGAGCAGTTCTTC. Its translation: CASRRDRGTYNEQFF. V is TRBV28 and J is TRBJ2-1, with TRBD1 identical over 10 bases. The CDR3 has 15 amino acids. Germline V CDR1 and CDR2: MDHEN, SYDVKM. Trimming removed 6 bases from V and 2 bases from J; junction bases left unmatched: 4.

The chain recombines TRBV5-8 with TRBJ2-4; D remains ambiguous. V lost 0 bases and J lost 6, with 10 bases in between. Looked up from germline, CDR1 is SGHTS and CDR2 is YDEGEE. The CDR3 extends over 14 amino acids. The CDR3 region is CASSLDVGLNIQYF. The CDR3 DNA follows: TGTGCCAGCAGCTTGGACGTTGGGTTAAACATTCAGTACTTC.

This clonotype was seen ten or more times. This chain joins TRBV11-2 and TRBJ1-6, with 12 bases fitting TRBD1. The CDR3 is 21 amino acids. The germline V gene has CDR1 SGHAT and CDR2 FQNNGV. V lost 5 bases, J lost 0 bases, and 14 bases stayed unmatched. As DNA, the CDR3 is TGTGCCAGCAGCCCCGACGTCCGGGACAGGGGGCACAGCTCCTATAATTCACCCCTCCACTTT. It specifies CASSPDVRDRGHSSYNSPLHF.

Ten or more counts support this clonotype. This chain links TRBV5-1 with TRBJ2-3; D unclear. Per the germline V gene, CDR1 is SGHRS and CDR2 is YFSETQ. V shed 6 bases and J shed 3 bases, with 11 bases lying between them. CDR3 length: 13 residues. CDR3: CASINPQTDTQYF. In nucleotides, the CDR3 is TGCGCCAGCATAAATCCTCAGACAGATACGCAGTATTTT.

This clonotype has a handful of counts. This CDR3 is CASSHGESVTKNIQYF. CDR3 nucleotides: TGTGCCAGCAGCCATGGGGAATCGGTAACCAAAAACATTCAGTACTTC. This chain joins TRBV14 and TRBJ2-4; no definite D call. The CDR3 runs to 16 residues. Trimming cost V 3 bases and J 2 bases, with 14 bases left between them. Per germline, CDR1 SGHDN and CDR2 FVKESK.

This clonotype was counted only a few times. Here the CDR3 reads CASSQAIGQATGGANVLTF. Written as DNA, the CDR3 is TGTGCCAGCAGCCAAGCTATCGGACAGGCGACGGGAGGGGCCAACGTCCTGACTTTC. V gene TRBV3-1 combines with J gene TRBJ2-6; 7 nucleotides agree with TRBD1. The germline gives CDR1 LGHDT, CDR2 YNNKEL (reference sequence). The V segment lost 1 base and the J segment 4 bases; nucleotides outside the gene matches: 13. The CDR3 has 19 amino acids. Full variable domain (rest looked up from reference TRBV3-1 and TRBJ2-6): DTAVSQTPKYLVTQMGNDKSIKCEQNLGHDTMYWYKQDSKKFLKIMFSYNNKELIINETVPNRFSPKSPDKAHLNLHINSLELGDSAVYFCASSQAIGQATGGANVLTFGAGSRLTVL.

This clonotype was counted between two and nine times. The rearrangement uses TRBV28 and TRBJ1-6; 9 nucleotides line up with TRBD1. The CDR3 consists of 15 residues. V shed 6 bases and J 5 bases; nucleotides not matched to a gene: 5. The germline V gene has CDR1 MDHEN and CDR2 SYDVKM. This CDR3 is CASRPGQGHNSPLHF. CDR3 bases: TGTGCCAGCAGGCCGGGACAGGGCCATAATTCACCCCTCCACTTT.

CDR3 protein: CASSPWSAGGADTQYF. The CDR3 DNA reads TGTGCCAGCAGTCCCTGGTCAGCGGGAGGGGCAGATACGCAGTATTTT. V is TRBV12-3 or TRBV12-4 and J is TRBJ2-3; 10 nucleotides match TRBD2. CDR3 length: 16 residues. J lost 4 bases, V lost 5 bases, and 9 bases had no gene match.

The CDR3 DNA reads as TGTGCCAGCAGCTTAGCGGGGGGGAACCAAGAGACCCAGTACTTC. Its translation: CASSLAGGNQETQYF. The V and J genes are TRBV11-3 and TRBJ2-5; 8 positions match TRBD2. V shed 1 base, J shed 0 bases, and the junction held 1 base outside the gene matches. The CDR3 totals 15 residues. CDR1 is SGHNT, CDR2 YENEEA, per germline.

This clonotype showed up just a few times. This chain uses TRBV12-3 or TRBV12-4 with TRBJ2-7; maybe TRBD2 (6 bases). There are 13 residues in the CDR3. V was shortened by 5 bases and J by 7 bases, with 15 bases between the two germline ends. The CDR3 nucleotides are TGTGCCAGCAGTCCTGGACTACATCGAGAGCAGTACTTC. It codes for CASSPGLHREQYF.

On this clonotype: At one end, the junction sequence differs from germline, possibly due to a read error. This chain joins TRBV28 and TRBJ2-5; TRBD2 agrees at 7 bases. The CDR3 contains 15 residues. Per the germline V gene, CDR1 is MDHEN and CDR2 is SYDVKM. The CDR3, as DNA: TGTGCCAGCAACCCTCTGACTAGCCCCCAAGAGATCCAGTACTTC. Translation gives CASNPLTSPQEIQYF.

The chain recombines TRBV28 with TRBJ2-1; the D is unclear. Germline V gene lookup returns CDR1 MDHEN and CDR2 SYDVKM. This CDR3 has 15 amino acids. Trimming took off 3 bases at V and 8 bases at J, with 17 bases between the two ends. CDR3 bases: TGTGCCAGCAGTTTCGGGCTAGACGATCCTGATGAGCAGTTCTTC. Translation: CASSFGLDDPDEQFF. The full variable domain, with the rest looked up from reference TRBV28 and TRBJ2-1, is DVKVTQSSRYLVKRTGEKVFLECVQDMDHENMFWYRQDPGLGLRLIYFSYDVKMKEKGDIPEGYSVSREKKERFSLILESASTNQTSMYLCASSFGLDDPDEQFFGPGTRLTVL.

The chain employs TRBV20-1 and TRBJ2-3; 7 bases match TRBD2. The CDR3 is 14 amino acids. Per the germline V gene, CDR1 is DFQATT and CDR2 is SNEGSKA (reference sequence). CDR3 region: CSATSAHSTDTQYF. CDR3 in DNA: TGCAGCGCAACTAGCGCCCACAGCACAGATACGCAGTATTTT.

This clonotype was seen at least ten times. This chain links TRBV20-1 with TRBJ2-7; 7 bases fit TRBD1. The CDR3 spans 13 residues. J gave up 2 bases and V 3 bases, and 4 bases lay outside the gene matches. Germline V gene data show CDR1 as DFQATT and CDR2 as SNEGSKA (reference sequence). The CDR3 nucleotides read TGCAGTGCTAGCAGGGACAGTACCTACGAGCAGTACTTC. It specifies CSASRDSTYEQYF.